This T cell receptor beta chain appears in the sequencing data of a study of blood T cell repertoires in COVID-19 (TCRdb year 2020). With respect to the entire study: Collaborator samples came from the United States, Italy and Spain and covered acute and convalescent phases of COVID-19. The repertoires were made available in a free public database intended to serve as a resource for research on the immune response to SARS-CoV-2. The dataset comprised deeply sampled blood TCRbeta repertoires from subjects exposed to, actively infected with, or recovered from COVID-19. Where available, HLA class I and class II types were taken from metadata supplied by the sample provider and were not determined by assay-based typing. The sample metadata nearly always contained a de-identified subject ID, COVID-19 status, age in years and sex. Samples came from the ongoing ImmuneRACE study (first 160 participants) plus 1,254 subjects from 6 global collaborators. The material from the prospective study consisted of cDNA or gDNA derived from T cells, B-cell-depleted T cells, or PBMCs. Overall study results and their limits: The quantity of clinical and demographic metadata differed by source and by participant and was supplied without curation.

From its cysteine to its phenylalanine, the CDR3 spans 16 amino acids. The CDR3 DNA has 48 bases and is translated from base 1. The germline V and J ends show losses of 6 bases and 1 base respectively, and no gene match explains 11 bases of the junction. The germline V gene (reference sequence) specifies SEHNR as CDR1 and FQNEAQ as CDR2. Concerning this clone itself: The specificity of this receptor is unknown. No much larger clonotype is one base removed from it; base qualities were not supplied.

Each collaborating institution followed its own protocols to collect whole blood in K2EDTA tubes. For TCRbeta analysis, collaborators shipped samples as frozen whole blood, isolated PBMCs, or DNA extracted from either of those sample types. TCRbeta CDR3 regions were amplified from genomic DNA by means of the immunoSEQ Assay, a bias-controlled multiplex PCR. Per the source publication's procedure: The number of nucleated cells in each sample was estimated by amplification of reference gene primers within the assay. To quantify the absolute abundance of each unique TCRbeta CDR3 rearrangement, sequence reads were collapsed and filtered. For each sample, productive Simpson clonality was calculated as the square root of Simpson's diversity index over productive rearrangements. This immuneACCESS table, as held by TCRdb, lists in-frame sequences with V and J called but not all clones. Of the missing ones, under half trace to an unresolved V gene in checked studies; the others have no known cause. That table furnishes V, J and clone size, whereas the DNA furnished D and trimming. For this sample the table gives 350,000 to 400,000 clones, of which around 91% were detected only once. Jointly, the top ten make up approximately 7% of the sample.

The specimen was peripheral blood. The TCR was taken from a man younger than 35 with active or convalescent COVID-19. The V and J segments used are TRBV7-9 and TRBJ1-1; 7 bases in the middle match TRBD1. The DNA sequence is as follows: TGTGCCAGCAGTGATTGGGACAGATCGGGGAACACTGAAGCTTTCTTT. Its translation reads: CASSDWDRSGNTEAFF. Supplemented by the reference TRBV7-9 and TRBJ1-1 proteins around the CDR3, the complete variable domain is DTGVSQNPRHKITKRGQNVTFRCDPISEHNRLYWYRQTLGQGPEFLTYFQNEAQLEKSRLLSDRFSAERPKGSFSTLEIQRTEQGDSAMYLCASSDWDRSGNTEAFFGQGTRLTVV.